A selection of T cell receptor beta chains follows, all from one sample in a study of shared clonotypes between healthy human individuals. Profiling relied on immunoSEQ multiplex PCR, and the TCRdb table lists in-frame clones only, not all of them. Among around 500,000 clones, 75% to 85% were seen once, and the ten largest hold around 13%. The source material was PBMCs. These receptors all stem from a woman aged 35 to 49 in good health. Some clones in this sample may be carry-over from other donors' samples. The conserved cysteine and the conserved F or W are not part of the CDR3 here. A D gene is named only where the DNA matches it firmly.

TRBD1,TRBV5-1,ASSLGRQGQEQY
TRBD1,TRBV5-1,ASSSGGQGGSRGAEAF
-,TRBV10-1,ASSFTGSAEAF
TRBD2,TRBV4-2,ASSQDGASGKFGQY
-,TRBV27,ASSPPRGRNTEAF
TRBD1,TRBV5-1,ASSSDRGLEAF
-,TRBV7-9,ASSFPTGRYEQY
TRBD1,TRBV11-2,ASSLATGPITEAF
TRBD1,TRBV28,ASSFPGTGLDTQY
-,TRBV21-1,ASTQDRDGPYNEQF
-,TRBV12-2,ASRLVPSGTSYEQY
-,TRBV28,ASSFIVPESGELF
-,TRBV25-1,ASSALLEQF
TRBD2,TRBV15,ATSRDLASGRGEQY
-,TRBV5-4,ASSLARGNTEAF
-,TRBV21-1,ASSEKGASGWVETQY
-,TRBV7-3,ASSSRGSYNEQF
-,TRBV7-8,ASSPGYSGNTIY
-,TRBV19,ASNQKGTGELF
TRBD1,TRBV19,ASSMGRQGGTEAF
TRBD2,TRBV19,ASSASLAGGPETQY
-,TRBV29-1,SVRSARNSPLH
-,TRBV28,ASRGWTQSYEQY
TRBD1,TRBV10-3,AISADRGFGELF
TRBD1,TRBV28,ASSLSGQVPNEQF
-,TRBV7-2,ASSLGVGAPYEQY
-,TRBV7-6,ASSSRRPPGTQY
TRBD2,TRBV7-2,ASRTTSGSWVEQF
TRBD2,TRBV5-1,ASSWTSGRAYEQY
-,TRBV15,AHGLTGTGELF
-,TRBV30,AWSSSSYEQY